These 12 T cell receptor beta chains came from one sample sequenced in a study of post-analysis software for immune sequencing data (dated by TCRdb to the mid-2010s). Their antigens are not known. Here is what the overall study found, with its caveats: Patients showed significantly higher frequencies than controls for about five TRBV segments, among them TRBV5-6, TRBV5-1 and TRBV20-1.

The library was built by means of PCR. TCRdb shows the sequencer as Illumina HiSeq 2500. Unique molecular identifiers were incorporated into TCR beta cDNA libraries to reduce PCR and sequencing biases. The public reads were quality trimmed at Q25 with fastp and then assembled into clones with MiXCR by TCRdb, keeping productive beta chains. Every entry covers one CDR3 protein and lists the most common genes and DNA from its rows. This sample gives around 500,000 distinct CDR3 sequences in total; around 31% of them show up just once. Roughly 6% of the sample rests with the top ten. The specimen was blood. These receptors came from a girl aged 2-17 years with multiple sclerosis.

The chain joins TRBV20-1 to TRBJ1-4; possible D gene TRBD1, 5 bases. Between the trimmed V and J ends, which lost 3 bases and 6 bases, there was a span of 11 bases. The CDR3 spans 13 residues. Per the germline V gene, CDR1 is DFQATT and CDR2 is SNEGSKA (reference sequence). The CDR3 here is CSARGGPDEKLFF. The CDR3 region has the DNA TGCAGTGCTAGGGGGGGACCTGATGAAAAACTGTTTTTT.

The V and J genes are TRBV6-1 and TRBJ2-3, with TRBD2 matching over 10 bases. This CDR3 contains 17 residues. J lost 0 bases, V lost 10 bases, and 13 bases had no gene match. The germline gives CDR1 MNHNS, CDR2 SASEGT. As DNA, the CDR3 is TGTGCCAACGTAGCACTAGCGGGACTTACTAGCACAGATACGCAGTATTTT. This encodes CANVALAGLTSTDTQYF.

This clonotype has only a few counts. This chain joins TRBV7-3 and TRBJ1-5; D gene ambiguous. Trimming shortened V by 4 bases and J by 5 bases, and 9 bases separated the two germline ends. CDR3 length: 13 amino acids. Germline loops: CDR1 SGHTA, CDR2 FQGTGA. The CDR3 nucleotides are TGTGCCAGCAGCTCCGGCCTGGATCAGCCCCAGCATTTT. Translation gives CASSSGLDQPQHF.

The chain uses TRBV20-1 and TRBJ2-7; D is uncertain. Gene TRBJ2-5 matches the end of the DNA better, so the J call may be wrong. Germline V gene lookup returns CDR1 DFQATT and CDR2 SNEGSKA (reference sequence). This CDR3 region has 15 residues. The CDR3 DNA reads TGCAGTGCTAGAGATGAGGTCGGAATGGTTTGGACCCAGTACTTC. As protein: CSARDEVGMVWTQYF.

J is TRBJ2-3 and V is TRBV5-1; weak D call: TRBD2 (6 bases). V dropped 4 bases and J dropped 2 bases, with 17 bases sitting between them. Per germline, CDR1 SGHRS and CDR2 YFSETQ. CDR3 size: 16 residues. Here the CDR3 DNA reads TGCGCCAGCAGCCGAATACCGGGACTCATCACAGATACGCAGTATTTT. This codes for CASSRIPGLITDTQYF.

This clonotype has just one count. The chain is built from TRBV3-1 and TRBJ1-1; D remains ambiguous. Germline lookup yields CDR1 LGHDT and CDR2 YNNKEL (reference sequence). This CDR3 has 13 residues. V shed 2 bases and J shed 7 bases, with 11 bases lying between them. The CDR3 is CASSQPPASEAFF. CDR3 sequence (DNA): TGTGCCAGCAGCCAACCCCCGGCTAGTGAAGCTTTCTTT.

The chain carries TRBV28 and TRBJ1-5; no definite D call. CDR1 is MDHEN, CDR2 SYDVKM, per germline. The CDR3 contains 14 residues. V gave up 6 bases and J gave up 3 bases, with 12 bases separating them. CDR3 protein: CASSLLGFNQPQHF. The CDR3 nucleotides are TGTGCCAGCAGCTTACTAGGGTTCAATCAGCCCCAGCATTTT.

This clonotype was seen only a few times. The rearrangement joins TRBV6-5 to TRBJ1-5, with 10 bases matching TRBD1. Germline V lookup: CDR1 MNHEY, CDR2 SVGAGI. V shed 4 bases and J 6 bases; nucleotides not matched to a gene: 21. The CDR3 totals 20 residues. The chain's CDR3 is CASSSYQRPSGTGAIQPQHF. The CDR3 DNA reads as TGTGCCAGCAGTTCCTACCAACGGCCCTCCGGGACAGGGGCAATTCAGCCCCAGCATTTT.

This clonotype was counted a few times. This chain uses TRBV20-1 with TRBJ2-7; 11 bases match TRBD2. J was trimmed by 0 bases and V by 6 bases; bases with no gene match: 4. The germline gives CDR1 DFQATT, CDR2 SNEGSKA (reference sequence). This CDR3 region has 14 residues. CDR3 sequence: CSAQLAGASYEQYF. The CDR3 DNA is TGCAGTGCCCAACTAGCGGGGGCCTCCTACGAGCAGTACTTC.

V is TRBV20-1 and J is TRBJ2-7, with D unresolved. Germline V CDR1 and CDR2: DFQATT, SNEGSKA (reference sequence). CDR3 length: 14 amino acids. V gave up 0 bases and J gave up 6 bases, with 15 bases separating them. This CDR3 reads CSARDRLIRTEQYF. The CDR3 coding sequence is TGCAGTGCTAGAGATAGGCTGATCCGTACCGAGCAGTACTTC.

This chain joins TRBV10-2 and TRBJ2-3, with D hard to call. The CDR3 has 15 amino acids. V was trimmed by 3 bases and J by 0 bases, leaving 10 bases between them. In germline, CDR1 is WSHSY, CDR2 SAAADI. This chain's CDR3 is CASSEVSGSTDTQYF. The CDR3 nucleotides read TGCGCCAGCAGTGAAGTTTCTGGGAGCACAGATACGCAGTATTTT.

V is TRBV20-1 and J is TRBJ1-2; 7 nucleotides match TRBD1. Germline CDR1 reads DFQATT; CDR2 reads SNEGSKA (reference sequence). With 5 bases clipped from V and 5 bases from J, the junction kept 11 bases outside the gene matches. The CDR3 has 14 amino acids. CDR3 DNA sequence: TGCAGTGCTGGGTTACTGGGGACAGCATATGGCTACACCTTC. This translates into CSAGLLGTAYGYTF.